Listed below are T cell receptor beta chains from one sample, sequenced in a study of shared clonotypes between healthy human individuals. Data came from immunoSEQ multiplex PCR; TCRdb stores just in-frame clones and leaves some out. In the table there are approximately 2.3 million clones, 90% to 95% of which are singletons. Sample: naive CD4+ T cells from PBMCs. These receptors all come from a man aged 18 to 35 in good health. Some clones in this sample may be carry-over from other donors' samples. Both conserved end residues are part of each CDR3. The D gene is left open where the match is weak. Expanded clones get a size class; other rows say once, few or many, or leave the size out.

NA | NA | TRBJ2-7 | TRBV27 | CASSSGQFGSSYEQYF | TGTGCCAGCAGTTCTGGACAATTTGGTTCATCCTACGAGCAGTACTTC
NA | TRBD2 | TRBJ2-7 | TRBV6-6 | CASRDRGGPVEQYF | TGTGCCAGCAGGGATCGGGGAGGGCCGGTCGAGCAGTACTTC
NA | TRBD2 | TRBJ2-5 | TRBV30 | CAWSVGLVLAGKETQYF | TGTGCCTGGAGTGTAGGTTTGGTTCTAGCGGGGAAAGAGACCCAGTACTTC
NA | TRBD2 | TRBJ2-1 | TRBV19 | CASSTTSGSYNEQFF | TGTGCCAGTAGCACGACTAGCGGGTCCTACAATGAGCAGTTCTTC
NA | NA | TRBJ2-5 | TRBV25-1 | CASSEHRVAETQYF | TGTGCCAGCAGTGAACACAGGGTGGCGGAGACCCAGTACTTC
NA | TRBD2 | TRBJ2-2 | TRBV6-1 | CASRGLVGNSGELFF | TGTGCCAGCCGAGGACTAGTAGGTAACTCCGGGGAGCTGTTTTTT
NA | NA | TRBJ1-3 | TRBV9 | CASSYGGQASGNTIYF | TGTGCCAGCAGTTATGGGGGGCAGGCTTCAGGAAACACCATATATTTT
NA | NA | TRBJ2-7 | TRBV5-4 | CASSFTGAGWNEQYF | TGTGCCAGCAGCTTCACAGGGGCGGGATGGAACGAGCAGTACTTC
NA | NA | TRBJ1-6 | TRBV25-1 | CASSEGSGLYNSPLHF | TGTGCCAGCAGTGAAGGCTCGGGGCTATATAATTCACCCCTCCACTTT
NA | NA | TRBJ1-5 | TRBV7-9 | CASSHDGRNQPQHF | TGTGCCAGCAGTCACGACGGCCGCAATCAGCCCCAGCATTTT
NA | TRBD1 | TRBJ2-7 | TRBV27 | CANLDRRSEQYF | TGTGCCAACCTGGACAGGCGGAGCGAGCAGTACTTC
once | NA | TRBJ1-1 | TRBV4-1 | CASQDRNTEAFF | TGCGCCAGTCAAGACAGGAACACTGAAGCTTTCTTT
NA | NA | TRBJ2-7 | TRBV5-6 | CASSLGGEQYF | TGTGCCAGCAGCTTGGGCGGCGAGCAGTACTTC
NA | TRBD2 | TRBJ2-2 | TRBV6-1 | CASRAAVGGTGELFF | TGTGCCAGCAGGGCAGCGGTCGGGGGGACCGGGGAGCTGTTTTTT
NA | NA | TRBJ2-5 | TRBV6-1 | CASSERGGQETQYF | TGTGCCAGCAGTGAAAGGGGGGGGCAAGAGACCCAGTACTTC
NA | NA | TRBJ2-1 | TRBV30 | CAWSVLRGGGAYNEQFF | TGTGCCTGGAGTGTACTGAGGGGCGGGGGCGCCTACAATGAGCAGTTCTTC
NA | NA | TRBJ2-1 | TRBV11-2 | CASSLERLVNEQFF | TGTGCCAGCAGCTTGGAAAGGCTAGTCAATGAGCAGTTCTTC
NA | TRBD1 | TRBJ1-4 | TRBV27 | CASSFGRGDEKLFF | TGTGCCAGCAGTTTCGGCAGGGGGGATGAAAAACTGTTTTTT
once | NA | TRBJ1-4 | TRBV28 | CAAQGILNEKLFF | TGTGCCGCACAGGGTATCCTTAATGAAAAACTGTTTTTT
NA | NA | TRBJ1-5 | TRBV18 | CASSPSEVNQPQHF | TGTGCCAGCTCACCGTCAGAAGTCAATCAGCCCCAGCATTTT
NA | NA | TRBJ2-3 | TRBV7-6 | CASSLGFSGRTDTQYF | TGTGCCAGCAGCTTAGGGTTTAGCGGACGCACAGATACGCAGTATTTT
once | NA | TRBJ1-4 | TRBV5-1 | CASSPGGGPRVEKLFF | TGCGCCAGCTCCCCCGGGGGGGGTCCGAGGGTGGAAAAACTGTTTTTT
NA | NA | TRBJ1-2 | TRBV12-1 | CASSHRDREDGYTF | TGTGCCAGCAGCCACCGGGACAGGGAGGATGGCTACACCTTC
NA | NA | TRBJ2-2 | TRBV9 | CASSVGLVPAGELFF | TGTGCCAGCAGCGTAGGGTTAGTCCCGGCCGGGGAGCTGTTTTTT
NA | NA | TRBJ2-3 | TRBV2 | CASKVRAADTQYF | TGTGCCAGCAAGGTCAGGGCGGCAGATACGCAGTATTTT
NA | TRBD1 | TRBJ1-4 | TRBV25-1 | CASSNRGQGNEKLFF | TGTGCCAGCAGTAACAGGGGGCAGGGTAATGAAAAACTGTTTTTT
NA | NA | TRBJ2-1 | TRBV27 | CASRLAQLSSYNEQFF | TGTGCCAGCAGGCTAGCACAATTGAGCTCCTACAATGAGCAGTTCTTC